This passage covers 15 T cell receptor beta chains from one sample sequenced in a study of T cells in Graves' hyperthyroidism and ophthalmopathy. From RNA transcripts, TCR beta CDR3 regions were amplified. When the TCR CDR3 underwent first-round RT-PCR, the HTBI primer set was used. TCRdb independently ran MiXCR on the multiplex PCR reads; one entry per CDR3 protein. The data show under 600,000 distinct CDR3 sequences, with 15% to 20% seen just once and around 3.3% held by the top ten. What was sequenced was blood. Receptor source: a middle-aged woman with Graves' ophthalmopathy.

This clonotype showed up many times. The chain recombines TRBV6-1 with TRBJ2-5; TRBD1 matches at 10 bases. The CDR3 sequence is 15 residues long. V lost 11 bases to trimming and J lost 3 bases; unmatched junction nucleotides: 12. CDR1 MNHNS and CDR2 SASEGT come from the germline V gene. The CDR3 DNA reads as TGTGCCTCCAGACCCCGGGACAGGGGAAAAGAGACCCAGTACTTC. Amino acid sequence: CASRPRDRGKETQYF.

This clonotype appeared many times. The J gene is TRBJ2-3, the V gene TRBV20-1; D unresolved. The V and J ends lost 5 bases and 2 bases respectively, with 8 bases between them. The CDR3 is 12 amino acids. Germline V gives CDR1 DFQATT, CDR2 SNEGSKA (reference sequence). The CDR3 sequence is CSAAGPTDTQYF. In DNA form, the CDR3 reads TGCAGTGCTGCCGGACCCACAGATACGCAGTATTTT.

This clonotype was seen repeatedly, ten times or more. V is TRBV20-1 and J is TRBJ2-7, with TRBD2 matching over 10 bases. The V and J ends lost 0 bases and 6 bases, in that order; junction bases with no gene match: 11. Looked up from germline, CDR1 is DFQATT and CDR2 is SNEGSKA (reference sequence). The CDR3 covers 16 residues. The DNA for the CDR3 is TGCAGTGCTAGAGATCACCAAGCGGGAGGGCCGGGCGAGCAGTACTTC. It is translated as CSARDHQAGGPGEQYF.

This clonotype showed up just once. The gene calls are TRBV7-9 and TRBJ2-2, with a possible D match to TRBD1 (6 bases). The V gene lost 4 bases and the J gene lost 6 bases, with 15 bases spanning the gap. Per germline, CDR1 SEHNR and CDR2 FQNEAQ (reference sequence). The CDR3 consists of 15 residues. The CDR3 here is CASSYRDTLPGELFF. Written as DNA, the CDR3 is TGTGCCAGCAGCTACCGGGACACCCTCCCCGGGGAGCTGTTTTTT.

At least ten counts were recorded for this clonotype. The chain joins TRBV2 to TRBJ2-3; D may correspond to TRBD1 or TRBD2 (5 bases each). Germline-derived CDR1 and CDR2 are SNHLY and FYNNEI. The CDR3 runs to 14 residues. V was shortened by 11 bases and J by 2 bases, with 17 bases between the two germline ends. The CDR3 region has the DNA TGTGCCCGGCGGATGGGACCATTCACAGATACGCAGTATTTT. Translating it yields CARRMGPFTDTQYF.

This clonotype was recorded many times. This chain links TRBV7-3 with TRBJ2-5, with unresolved D. Trimming stripped 0 bases from V and 1 base from J, with 3 bases between. CDR1 is SGHTA, CDR2 FQGTGA, per germline. This CDR3 is built from 13 residues. The CDR3 loop is CASSLTPQETQYF. In DNA form, the CDR3 reads TGTGCCAGCAGCTTAACGCCCCAAGAGACCCAGTACTTC. Together with reference TRBV7-3 and TRBJ2-5, the CDR3 gives the full variable domain: GAGVSQTPSNKVTEKGKYVELRCDPISGHTALYWYRQSLGQGPEFLIYFQGTGAADDSGLPNDRFFAVRPEGSVSTLKIQRTERGDSAVYLCASSLTPQETQYFGPGTRLLVL.

The J gene is TRBJ2-2, the V gene TRBV14, with TRBD2 matching over 12 bases. Germline trimming cut 5 bases from V and 7 bases from J; bases unmatched to any gene: 11. Germline-derived CDR1 and CDR2 are SGHDN and FVKESK. The CDR3 is made up of 17 amino acids. CDR3 sequence reads: CASSLRLAGARGGELFF. In nucleotides, the CDR3 is TGTGCCAGCAGCTTGCGACTAGCGGGGGCCCGTGGCGGGGAGCTGTTTTTT.

This clonotype was detected ten times or more. The CDR3 DNA sequence: TGTGCCAGCATTAGGAACACTGAAGCTTTCTTT. Translated, it gives CASIRNTEAFF. This chain uses TRBV28 with TRBJ1-1; no clear D gene. The germline V gene encodes CDR1 MDHEN and CDR2 SYDVKM. V was trimmed by 7 bases and J by 1 base, leaving 4 bases between them. The CDR3 runs to 11 residues.

A word on this clonotype: A read error may be the cause here, since a much bigger clone is one base away. The V and J genes are TRBV28 and TRBJ2-7; either TRBD1 or TRBD2 may fit D (5 bases each). Germline V lookup: CDR1 MDHEN, CDR2 SYDVKM. The CDR3 length is 14 residues. DNA for the CDR3: TGTGTCAGCAGTGGTCCGAGGGGCGCCTACGAGCAGTACTTC. Its protein is CVSSGPRGAYEQYF.

This clonotype has ten or more counts. The genes are TRBV6-6 and TRBJ2-7, with 9 bases that match TRBD2. Germline V gene sequence: CDR1 MNHNY, CDR2 SVGAGI (reference sequence). V dropped 0 bases and J dropped 3; count of bases not matched to a gene: 3. This CDR3 contains 15 residues. The CDR3 reads CASSYSGLALYEQYF. CDR3 in DNA: TGTGCCAGCAGTTACTCGGGACTAGCCCTCTACGAGCAGTACTTC.

The chain is built from TRBV10-1 and TRBJ1-3; D gene uncertain. Germline V CDR1 and CDR2: WNHNN, SYGVQD (reference sequence). V was cut by 4 bases and J by 1 base, with 14 bases left in between. The CDR3 extends over 16 amino acids. The CDR3 loop reads CASSGEALISGNTIYF. The DNA of the CDR3 is TGCGCCAGCAGTGGTGAAGCCTTAATTTCTGGAAACACCATATATTTT.

This clonotype came up many times. The rearrangement uses TRBV3-1 and TRBJ2-4; possible D gene TRBD2, 6 bases. Per germline, CDR1 LGHDT and CDR2 YNNKEL (reference sequence). V dropped 4 bases and J dropped 2 bases, with 12 bases sitting between them. The CDR3 consists of 15 residues. The CDR3 sequence is CASSRGGLTKNIQYF. The CDR3 bases are TGTGCCAGCAGCCGGGGAGGACTTACCAAAAACATTCAGTACTTC.

The rearrangement joins TRBV4-1 to TRBJ2-2, with D uncertain. Germline V gene sequence: CDR1 MGHRA, CDR2 YSYEKL. Trimming took 1 base from V and 0 from J, leaving 12 bases between them. This CDR3 has 17 residues. The CDR3: CASSQGTDPANTGELFF. The DNA for the CDR3 is TGCGCCAGCAGCCAAGGGACGGATCCTGCGAACACCGGGGAGCTGTTTTTT.

V and J are TRBV6-2 or TRBV6-3 and TRBJ2-5; D is unresolved. This CDR3 comprises 13 residues. V was trimmed by 6 bases and J by 9 bases, leaving 17 bases between them. The germline V gene has CDR1 MNHEY and CDR2 SVGEGT. CDR3 DNA sequence: TGTGCCAGCAGCAACAGTCTGCCTGAGGCCCAGTACTTC. Protein sequence: CASSNSLPEAQYF.

This clonotype was counted ten times or more. The genes are TRBV12-3 or TRBV12-4 and TRBJ2-3; D tentatively fits TRBD1 or TRBD2 (6 bases each). Between the trimmed V and J ends, which lost 4 bases and 3 bases, there was a span of 14 bases. CDR3 length: 15 amino acids. This CDR3 is CASSSEGGVTDTQYF. CDR3 bases: TGTGCCAGCAGTTCCGAGGGGGGCGTTACAGATACGCAGTATTTT.